This T cell receptor (beta chain) was recorded in a study of T-cell reconstitution after alpha-beta-depleted transplantation in children. General observations from the study: Elevated TCRbeta diversity at day 60 was traced, in some patients, to surviving recipient T cells and thymic progenitors. Reportedly, only several hundred clones from non-depleted graft cells drove alpha-beta T-cell counts at about two months. T-cell counts and diversity at one year post-transplant came mainly from newly produced T cells.

This clonotype was detected a few times. The antigen is unknown. The CDR3 has 14 residues. The germline gives CDR1 MDHEN, CDR2 SYDVKM. Trimming removed 6 bases from V and 3 bases from J, with 15 bases in between. A library of TCRbeta sequences, prepared with unique molecular identifiers, was generated. TCRdb processed the PCR reads anew with MiXCR; each CDR3 protein has one entry. The sample shows about 540,000 distinct CDR3 sequences, 25% to 30% of them seen only once. The V call is TRBV28, the J call TRBJ2-7; no firm D call. The clonotype comes from a boy less than two years old with Wiskott-Aldrich syndrome, due to receive a stem cell transplant. The sequencing used PBMCs, collected before TCRalphabeta/CD19-depleted stem cell transplant. CDR3 coding DNA: TGTGCCAGCAGGAGCCGGGCCTCAAACTACGAGCAGTACTTC. Translating it yields CASRSRASNYEQYF. Together with reference TRBV28 and TRBJ2-7, the CDR3 gives the full variable domain: DVKVTQSSRYLVKRTGEKVFLECVQDMDHENMFWYRQDPGLGLRLIYFSYDVKMKEKGDIPEGYSVSREKKERFSLILESASTNQTSMYLCASRSRASNYEQYFGPGTRLTVT.